Each of the 29 T cell receptor beta chains below was sequenced from the same sample in a study of T cell changes during pregnancy in multiple sclerosis. The repertoire was sequenced with immunoSEQ multiplex PCR; TCRdb's copy has only in-frame clones and lacks some. The sample carries approximately 60,000 clones, around 92% recorded once. The source was peripheral blood, collected in the second trimester of pregnancy. The origin of the receptors is a female donor in good health, enrolled as a control in a pregnancy study.

The chain couples TRBV18 to TRBJ2-7; a possible D gene is TRBD1 (7 bases). The CDR3 has 12 residues. Trimming pared 6 bases from V and 5 bases from J, leaving 11 bases between. The germline CDR1 and CDR2 sequences are KGHSH and LQKENI. This CDR3 reads CASSRDSNEQYF. The CDR3 DNA reads TGTGCCAGCTCGCGGGACAGTAACGAGCAGTACTTC.

The chain uses TRBV5-4 and TRBJ2-2; D remains ambiguous. CDR1 is SGHNT, CDR2 YYREEE, per germline (reference sequence). The CDR3 runs 15 residues. Trimming removed 4 bases at V and 1 base at J, with 11 bases between. The CDR3 region has the DNA TGTGCCAGCAGCCCCCCTAGTGGGAACACCGGGGAGCTGTTTTTT. This encodes CASSPPSGNTGELFF.

The CDR3 nucleotides read TGTGCCAGCAGCTTAAGTGTCGCGGCCGGGGAGCTGTTTTTT. Translating it yields CASSLSVAAGELFF. The chain links TRBV7-6 to TRBJ2-2; D gene ambiguous. With 2 bases removed from V and 6 bases from J, the gap between germline ends came to 10 bases. Germline CDR1 and CDR2: SGHVS and FNYEAQ. This CDR3 has 14 residues. The full variable domain, in which reference TRBV7-6 and TRBJ2-2 provide the parts outside the CDR3, is GAGVSQSPRYKVTKRGQDVALRCDPISGHVSLYWYRQALGQGPEFLTYFNYEAQQDKSGLPNDRFSAERPEGSISTLTIQRTEQRDSAMYRCASSLSVAAGELFFGEGSRLTVL.

The V gene is TRBV28, the J gene TRBJ1-5; D gene uncertain. The CDR3 consists of 17 residues. CDR1 is MDHEN, CDR2 SYDVKM, per germline. V lost 1 base and J 7 bases, leaving 20 bases between the germline ends. CDR3 amino acids: CASSLSLHRVERQPQHF. The DNA for the CDR3 is TGTGCCAGCAGTTTATCTCTCCACAGAGTTGAACGGCAGCCCCAGCATTTT.

The genes are TRBV6-1 and TRBJ1-5, with a possible D match to TRBD1 (6 bases). The CDR3 has 15 amino acids. V shed 5 bases and J shed 5 bases, with 16 bases lying between them. Germline-derived CDR1 and CDR2 are MNHNS and SASEGT. The CDR3 nucleotides are TGTGCCAGCAGTCCCACAGGGTGGGTAGATCAGCCCCAGCATTTT. The encoded protein is CASSPTGWVDQPQHF.

In its sample, this clone was seen once. CDR3: CASSQLGRGNSYNEQFF. The DNA for the CDR3 is TGTGCCAGCTCGCAACTAGGGAGGGGAAACTCCTACAATGAGCAGTTCTTC. The rearrangement links TRBV18 to TRBJ2-1, with 7 bases matching TRBD2. The V gene end was trimmed by 6 bases and the J gene end by 0 bases; junction bases not matched to a gene: 11. The CDR3 is made up of 17 amino acids. From germline, CDR1 is KGHSH and CDR2 LQKENI.

V gene TRBV19 combines with J gene TRBJ2-1, with 9 bases matching TRBD1. J gave up 9 bases and V 7 bases, and 16 bases lay outside the gene matches. From germline, CDR1 is LNHDA and CDR2 SQIVND (reference sequence). The length of the CDR3 is 16 residues. The DNA for the CDR3 is TGTGCCAGTATTGGGGGCCGGGGACAGGGATTATTTGAGCAGTTCTTC. Residues: CASIGGRGQGLFEQFF. The variable domain in full, with the rest retrieved from reference TRBV19 and TRBJ2-1, is DGGITQSPKYLFRKEGQNVTLSCEQNLNHDAMYWYRQDPGQGLRLIYYSQIVNDFQKGDIAEGYSVSREKKESFPLTVTSAQKNPTAFYLCASIGGRGQGLFEQFFGPGTRLTVL.

V gene TRBV5-1 combines with J gene TRBJ2-1; maybe TRBD2 (5 bases). The V gene lost 1 base and the J gene lost 1 base, with 12 bases spanning the gap. Germline V gives CDR1 SGHRS, CDR2 YFSETQ. The CDR3 runs to 16 residues. CDR3 in DNA: TGCGCCAGCAGCTTGTTCCCCGGGGTGTCCTACAATGAGCAGTTCTTC. Protein: CASSLFPGVSYNEQFF.

The chain joins TRBV9 to TRBJ2-5; 8 bases match TRBD2. CDR3 size: 17 residues. V lost 0 bases to trimming and J lost 2 bases; unmatched junction nucleotides: 9. Per the germline V gene, CDR1 is SGDLS and CDR2 is YYNGEE. CDR3 residues: CASSVGLAGLGQETQYF. CDR3 nucleotide sequence: TGTGCCAGCAGCGTAGGGCTAGCGGGCCTGGGGCAAGAGACCCAGTACTTC. The full variable domain, in which reference TRBV9 and TRBJ2-5 provide the parts outside the CDR3, is DSGVTQTPKHLITATGQRVTLRCSPRSGDLSVYWYQQSLDQGLQFLIQYYNGEERAKGNILERFSAQQFPDLHSELNLSSLELGDSALYFCASSVGLAGLGQETQYFGPGTRLLVL.

V usage is TRBV5-4 and J usage is TRBJ2-5, with 9 bases identical to TRBD1. The CDR3 contains 14 residues. The germline gives CDR1 SGHNT, CDR2 YYREEE (reference sequence). J was trimmed by 5 bases and V by 4 bases; bases with no gene match: 6. CDR3 sequence: CASSRGQGWETQYF. DNA of the CDR3: TGTGCCAGCAGCAGGGGACAGGGATGGGAGACCCAGTACTTC.

The chain is built from TRBV1 and TRBJ2-5; the table gives TRBD1 as D, unverified against the DNA. TRBV1 is a pseudogene locus. The CDR3 contains 14 residues. This CDR3 is CTSSHQTGEETQYF. Here the CDR3 DNA reads TGCACCAGCAGCCACCAGACAGGGGAGGAGACCCAGTACTTC.

The J gene is TRBJ1-4, the V gene TRBV25-1; 9 nucleotides align to TRBD1. The ends lost 2 bases at V and 7 bases at J; junction bases unmatched: 2. Germline loops: CDR1 MGHDK, CDR2 SYGVNS. This CDR3 comprises 14 residues. The CDR3 sequence is CASSEGTGREKLFF. CDR3 bases: TGTGCCAGCAGTGAAGGGACAGGGCGTGAAAAACTGTTTTTT.

This clone appeared a few times. The chain combines TRBV6-4 with TRBJ2-2; 14 bases map to TRBD2. The germline V gene has CDR1 MRHNA and CDR2 SNTAGT. This CDR3 comprises 15 residues. After removal of 2 bases from V and 7 bases from J, the junction contained 0 bases not matched to a gene. This CDR3 is CASSDGTSGSGELFF. In DNA, the CDR3 is TGTGCCAGCAGTGACGGGACTAGCGGGAGCGGGGAGCTGTTTTTT.

This clone came up once. This rearrangement joins TRBV18 to TRBJ2-5; 8 bases are shared with TRBD2. The CDR3 extends over 14 amino acids. J lost 2 bases, V lost 5 bases, and 4 bases had no gene match. The germline CDR1 and CDR2 sequences are KGHSH and LQKENI. The CDR3 reads CASSSLAGQETQYF. The CDR3 region has the DNA TGTGCCAGCTCATCTTTAGCGGGGCAAGAGACCCAGTACTTC.

V and J are TRBV6-1 and TRBJ1-5, with D perhaps matching TRBD1 (5 bases). V lost 5 bases to trimming and J lost 2 bases, with 10 bases between them. The CDR3 has 14 residues. Germline loops: CDR1 MNHNS, CDR2 SASEGT. The CDR3, as DNA: TGTGCCAGCAGTTTGGGGGAGGGCAATCAGCCCCAGCATTTT. Protein product: CASSLGEGNQPQHF.

This clone was seen a few times. The chain employs TRBV6-5 and TRBJ1-6, with D perhaps matching TRBD1 (6 bases). V lost 5 bases and J 5 bases, leaving 10 bases between the germline ends. This CDR3 has 14 residues. Germline CDR1 and CDR2: MNHEY and SVGAGI. The DNA for the CDR3 is TGTGCCAGCAGTACAGGGTGGGATAATTCACCCCTCCACTTT. Amino acids: CASSTGWDNSPLHF.

This chain uses TRBV6-1 with TRBJ1-1; 8 bases line up with TRBD1. The CDR3 has 14 residues. The germline gives CDR1 MNHNS, CDR2 SASEGT. With 6 bases clipped from V and 10 bases from J, the junction kept 13 bases outside the gene matches. CDR3 coding DNA: TGTGCCAGCAGGAATTCGGCAGGGGGCAGAGCAGCTTTCTTT. This sequence encodes CASRNSAGGRAAFF.

The J gene is TRBJ2-1, the V gene TRBV7-8; 7 bases align to TRBD2. Germline trimming cut 4 bases from V and 2 bases from J; bases unmatched to any gene: 8. The CDR3 runs 16 residues. CDR1 and CDR2 from the germline V gene are SGHVS and FQNEAQ. The chain's CDR3 is CASSYMGGIAYNEQFF. The CDR3 nucleotides are TGTGCCAGCAGCTATATGGGGGGGATCGCCTACAATGAGCAGTTCTTC.

V usage is TRBV2 and J usage is TRBJ1-2, with D possibly being TRBD1 (5 bases). Germline CDR1 is SNHLY and CDR2 is FYNNEI. The CDR3 spans 11 residues. The V gene lost 7 bases and the J gene lost 7 bases, with 10 bases spanning the gap. This chain's CDR3 is CASKDQGGYTF. The DNA for the CDR3 is TGTGCCAGCAAGGATCAGGGTGGCTACACCTTC.

V usage is TRBV6-5 and J usage is TRBJ1-2; 7 bases fit TRBD1. Per germline, CDR1 MNHEY and CDR2 SVGAGI. The trim removed 5 bases at V and 4 bases at J, leaving 10 bases unmatched. The CDR3 totals 15 residues. The CDR3 DNA sequence: TGTGCCAGCAGTACCCGACAGGGAGATGGCTATGGCTACACCTTC. This gives the protein CASSTRQGDGYGYTF.

The chain joins TRBV4-1 to TRBJ2-1; 8 bases line up with TRBD2. The germline gives CDR1 MGHRA, CDR2 YSYEKL. J was trimmed by 3 bases and V by 0 bases; bases with no gene match: 4. CDR3 length: 16 residues. CDR3 DNA sequence: TGCGCCAGCAGCCAAGACCCTAGCGGGCTCTACAATGAGCAGTTCTTC. As protein: CASSQDPSGLYNEQFF.

The chain joins TRBV29-1 to TRBJ2-1; TRBD1 agrees at 11 bases. The J segment lost 7 bases and the V segment lost 7 bases, leaving 6 bases of the junction unmatched. In germline, CDR1 is SQVTM, CDR2 ANQGSEA. This CDR3 is built from 13 residues. CDR3 region: CSAGQGEGNEQFF. DNA of the CDR3: TGCAGCGCGGGACAGGGGGAGGGGAATGAGCAGTTCTTC.

This clone has a handful of counts. This chain links TRBV19 with TRBJ2-1; 8 bases map to TRBD2. Trimming removed 3 bases from V and 6 bases from J; junction bases left unmatched: 7. The CDR3 loop spans 15 amino acids. Germline V gives CDR1 LNHDA, CDR2 SQIVND (reference sequence). Written as DNA, the CDR3 is TGTGCCAGTAGTATTGTCCTAGCGGGCCTCAATGAGCAGTTCTTC. Translation gives CASSIVLAGLNEQFF. The whole variable domain, remainder taken from reference TRBV19 and TRBJ2-1, is DGGITQSPKYLFRKEGQNVTLSCEQNLNHDAMYWYRQDPGQGLRLIYYSQIVNDFQKGDIAEGYSVSREKKESFPLTVTSAQKNPTAFYLCASSIVLAGLNEQFFGPGTRLTVL.

V is TRBV5-1 and J is TRBJ1-1; D is perhaps TRBD1 (5 bases). Germline lookup yields CDR1 SGHRS and CDR2 YFSETQ. The CDR3 length is 13 residues. V lost 0 bases and J 4 bases, leaving 7 bases between the germline ends. CDR3 DNA sequence: TGCGCCAGCAGCTTGGATGGGGCCACTGAAGCTTTCTTT. It encodes CASSLDGATEAFF.

The rearrangement joins TRBV30 to TRBJ2-7; TRBD1 is a possible D gene (6 bases). The ends were cut back, 3 bases at V and 7 bases at J, with 10 bases in the middle. The CDR3 covers 11 residues. Germline V CDR1 and CDR2: GTSNPN, SVGIG (reference sequence). CDR3 sequence: CAWSDTGEQYF. The CDR3, as DNA: TGTGCCTGGAGCGACACAGGGGAGCAGTACTTC. Variable domain in full (rest from reference TRBV30 and TRBJ2-7): SQTIHQWPATLVQPVGSPLSLECTVEGTSNPNLYWYRQAAGRGLQLLFYSVGIGQISSEVPQNLSASRPQDRQFILSSKKLLLSDSGFYLCAWSDTGEQYFGPGTRLTVT.

The V call is TRBV5-4, the J call TRBJ2-7, with 9 bases identical to TRBD2. The CDR3 has 15 residues. Germline CDR1 is SGHNT and CDR2 is YYREEE (reference sequence). Trimming took 3 bases from V and 3 from J; bases not matched to a gene: 7. This chain's CDR3 is CASSSPGLALYEQYF. For the CDR3, the DNA is TGTGCCAGCAGCTCCCCGGGACTAGCTCTCTACGAGCAGTACTTC.

The chain uses TRBV5-1 and TRBJ1-2, with D perhaps TRBD1 (5 bases). The germline V and J ends were trimmed by 0 bases and 6 bases, with 18 bases remaining between them. The CDR3 totals 16 residues. Germline V gene sequence: CDR1 SGHRS, CDR2 YFSETQ. The chain's CDR3 is CASSLGGAAGNNGYTF. CDR3 sequence (DNA): TGCGCCAGCAGCTTGGGGGGCGCGGCGGGGAATAATGGCTACACCTTC.

This chain uses TRBV5-1 with TRBJ1-5; D unclear. V gave up 0 bases and J gave up 3 bases, with 4 bases separating them. Germline V gene sequence: CDR1 SGHRS, CDR2 YFSETQ. This CDR3 is built from 13 residues. In nucleotides, the CDR3 is TGCGCCAGCAGCTTGGCTTACAATCAGCCCCAGCATTTT. Its translation: CASSLAYNQPQHF.

The chain is built from TRBV27 and TRBJ2-5; 12 bases map to TRBD2. The length of the CDR3 is 15 residues. The germline V gene has CDR1 MNHEY and CDR2 SMNVEV (reference sequence). Unmatched junction bases numbered 9, after V lost 8 bases and J lost 5 bases. CDR3 amino acids: CASARLAGVRETQYF. The DNA of the CDR3 is TGTGCCAGCGCTAGACTAGCGGGAGTAAGGGAGACCCAGTACTTC.